This T cell receptor beta chain is from a study of tumor-infiltrating lymphocytes in primary liver carcinoma (dated by TCRdb to about 2017). Broadly, across the study: The five patients, three men and two women aged 30 to 69 years, had hepatocellular carcinoma (four) or combined HCC and intrahepatic cholangiocarcinoma (one). The five patients had tumors of stage T1-T3 N0M0, with maximum diameters ranging from about 4.2 to 10 cm. Roughly 3.65 to 8 million productive TCRbeta reads were obtained per sample, and no significant difference in read depth was found between tissue types. The study combined TCRbeta repertoire sequencing, expression microarrays and whole-exome sequencing across five regions of each liver tumor, with adjacent normal tissue and blood. A total of 35 or so specimens from 5 patients went through TCRbeta repertoire sequencing, namely 25 tumor regions, 5 adjacent noncancerous liver tissues and 5 peripheral blood samples. To link TCRbeta repertoire diversity to the local molecular phenotype, the 20 to 25 tumor region samples were profiled with Agilent mRNA microarrays. Technical replicate repertoires showed high reproducibility, with mean shared-clone rates about 0.88 and correlation coefficients above 0.98.

The germline V gene (reference sequence) provides CDR1 DFQATT and CDR2 SNEGSKA. Reading from cysteine to phenylalanine, the CDR3 counts 15 amino acids. The CDR3 DNA has 45 bases and is translated from base 1. V is trimmed back by 5 bases and J by 4 bases, and the junction contains 14 bases that no gene match accounts for. A word on this clonotype: It lacks a known antigen. Base-call qualities are not available, and no considerably larger clone is one nucleotide away.

Paper-wide results and their limitations: Only about 7-25% of top clones were found in all five regions of a tumor, suggesting spatial heterogeneity of tumor-infiltrating T cells. Repertoire overlap was found to be higher between tumor regions (mean approximately 35%) than between tumor-adjacent (roughly 17%) or tumor-blood (around 15%) pairs, consistent with antigen-driven expansion. The top 250 clones accounted for a significantly greater share of the repertoire in tumors than in blood (p = 0.039). Because sequencing covered only the TCR beta chain and unpaired alpha chains were not captured, true repertoire diversity is likely underestimated. Bulk unsorted samples precluded comparing CD4+ and CD8+ T cell repertoires. The study included only a handful of patients, and the authors note findings should be validated in a larger study.

Starting from about 500 ng total RNA, TCRbeta-specific cDNA was produced by reverse transcription with a constant-region primer and ProtoScript II reverse transcriptase. The TCRbeta libraries were prepared through three rounds of nested multiplex PCR following a slightly modified ARM-PCR procedure. Multiplex TRBV1-TRBV30 forward primers and a Cbeta reverse primer were used in the first two PCR rounds, each of which was run for 10 to 11 cycles. Sample barcodes and Illumina adapters were added in a final 25-cycle PCR with Deep VentR polymerase. Before sequencing, amplicons of 200-500 bp were gel-purified using a QIAquick gel extraction kit. An Illumina HiSeq 2500 was used to sequence the TCRbeta amplicons, generating 250-bp paired-end reads. Per the original workflow: Reads were quality-trimmed with Trimmomatic v0.33, and paired reads were merged with FLASH v1.2.11 to recover full CDR3 sequences. V, D and J germline segments were assigned to the rearranged TCRbeta sequences by MiGEC v1.2.1b. Clonotype statistics and Shannon-Wiener diversity indices were computed with VDJtools v1.0.0. Except for diversity analysis, only the 250 most abundant clonotypes of each sample were used in subsequent analyses to reduce sampling bias. TCRdb trimmed the raw reads at Q25, called clones with MiXCR and kept productive beta chains. For every CDR3 protein sequence, its rows merge into one entry that carries the most common genes and DNA. Clone size and V and J calls follow TCRdb, not the original study. This sample comprises around 70,000 distinct CDR3 sequences, roughly three quarters of them detected only once. Together, the top ten hold roughly 26% of the sample.

Without any cell sorting, total RNA and DNA were extracted together from approximately 22-30 mg of bulk tissue using the AllPrep DNA/RNA mini kit. Four to six patients with histopathologically diagnosed primary liver carcinoma underwent surgical resection in China between November 2015 and early 2016. At the time of sampling, the patients had chronic HBV infection and had not received any treatment. Each tumor was sampled at five spatially separated regions: the tumor centre plus the superior, inferior, left-lateral and right-lateral poles. According to histology, viable tumor cells made up more than 75% of every tumor sample. Fresh tumor and adjacent tissue pieces were bisected; one half was stored in RNAlater at -80°C, the other sent for histology.

This chain is built from TRBV20-1 and TRBJ2-7; the junction holds 7 bases that match TRBD2. This receptor was identified in a man between 40 and 49 years old with primary liver carcinoma and hepatitis B virus infection. Sequencing input: liver tumor tissue from sampling region 4. The cell subset or site label for this specimen denotes: tumor region T4, right-lateral pole. This receptor has the CDR3 CSALTPERTSYEQYF. The DNA reads TGCAGTGCTTTGACCCCCGAAAGGACTAGTTACGAGCAGTACTTC.